These T cell receptor beta chains were read from a single sample in a study of blood T cell repertoires in COVID-19. The protocol was immunoSEQ multiplex PCR, while the TCRdb copy is restricted to in-frame clones and leaves out a portion. Of under 300,000 clones listed, 80% to 90% are singletons. The sequenced sample was peripheral blood. The receptors come from a man in his 60s with acute or convalescent COVID-19. CDR3s include the opening cysteine and the closing phenylalanine or tryptophan. Each record gives: D gene, clone size, J gene, V gene, CDR3 DNA, CDR3 protein. A D gene is named only where the DNA matches it firmly. Some rows have no size entry. The others give once, few or many, or a class for an expanded clone.

-,once,TRBJ2-1,TRBV7-3,TGTGCCAGCAGCCTCCCCCGGGGGGAGCAGTTCTTC,CASSLPRGEQFF
TRBD2,-,TRBJ2-3,TRBV10-3,TGTGCCATCAGTGAAGGTCTAGCGGATAGCACAGATACGCAGTATTTT,CAISEGLADSTDTQYF
TRBD1,-,TRBJ1-1,TRBV3-1/TRBV3-2,TGTGCCAGCAGCCCCTTCCCGACAGGGTTGGGCACTGAAGCTTTCTTT,CASSPFPTGLGTEAFF
TRBD1,-,TRBJ2-3,TRBV5-1,TGCGCCAGCAGCTTGGAGGGACAGGGGGCCACAGATACGCAGTATTTT,CASSLEGQGATDTQYF
-,-,TRBJ1-5,TRBV19,TGTGCCAGTAGTTCAACAGGGTATAGCAATCAGCCCCAGCATTTT,CASSSTGYSNQPQHF
TRBD1,-,TRBJ2-1,TRBV5-1,TGCGCCAGCAGCTTGGAACAGGGGGGCTACAATGAGCAGTTCTTC,CASSLEQGGYNEQFF
TRBD1,few,TRBJ1-5,TRBV9,TGTGCCAGCAGCGGACAGGGAAGCAATCAGCCCCAGCATTTT,CASSGQGSNQPQHF
-,-,TRBJ1-2,TRBV19,TGTGCCAGTAGTATGCTCAGTCGATATGGCTACACCTTC,CASSMLSRYGYTF
-,-,TRBJ1-6,TRBV27,TGTGCCAGCAGTCCCCGGCAGGGCTTATCCACCGGCACCCTCCACTTT,CASSPRQGLSTGTLHF
TRBD2,-,TRBJ2-2,TRBV6-5,TGTGCCAGCAACACAGCGGGAGGGGAGCTGTTTTTT,CASNTAGGELFF
TRBD2,-,TRBJ2-3,TRBV29-1,TGCAGCGTTGATGGTTCGCTAGCGGCTAGCACAGATACGCAGTATTTT,CSVDGSLAASTDTQYF